The 25 T cell receptor beta chains listed next were all sequenced from one sample in a study of PD-1 blockade in classical Hodgkin lymphoma. The table came from immunoSEQ multiplex PCR; TCRdb's copy has only in-frame clones and leaves some out. The sample has around 30,000 clones; less than 80% are singletons. In every patient, relapse followed autologous stem cell transplantation, while exposure to brentuximab vedotin differed. Sequenced material: peripheral blood mononuclear cells (PBMCs), taken before the second cycle of nivolumab. These receptors originate from a human donor with classical Hodgkin lymphoma.

This clone was seen only a few times. The V call is TRBV5-6, the J call TRBJ1-2; the D gene is possibly TRBD1 (5 bases). V lost 4 bases, J lost 3 bases, and 16 bases lay in between. Germline CDR1 reads SGHDT; CDR2 reads YYEEEE. CDR3 length: 15 residues. Here the CDR3 reads CASSVRTKYHYGYTF. CDR3 DNA sequence: TGTGCCAGCAGCGTTAGGACAAAGTACCACTATGGCTACACCTTC.

Here the CDR3 reads CASSSQTSGGTYEQYF. The CDR3, as DNA: TGTGCCAGCAGCTCGCAGACTAGCGGGGGGACCTACGAGCAGTACTTC. J is TRBJ2-7 and V is TRBV7-9; TRBD2 matches at 13 bases. The CDR3 covers 16 residues. From germline, CDR1 is SEHNR and CDR2 FQNEAQ (reference sequence). The J segment lost 2 bases and the V segment lost 4 bases, leaving 5 bases of the junction unmatched. The complete variable domain, with remaining parts taken from reference TRBV7-9 and TRBJ2-7, reads DTGVSQNPRHKITKRGQNVTFRCDPISEHNRLYWYRQTLGQGPEFLTYFQNEAQLEKSRLLSDRFSAERPKGSFSTLEIQRTEQGDSAMYLCASSSQTSGGTYEQYFGPGTRLTVT.

This clone was counted a single time. The chain employs TRBV10-3 and TRBJ1-4; D is perhaps TRBD1 (6 bases). The V and J ends lost 4 bases and 12 bases respectively, with 15 bases between them. This CDR3 spans 13 amino acids. Per germline, CDR1 ENHRY and CDR2 SYGVKD. The CDR3 nucleotides are TGTGCCATCAGTGTCCTCGTGGGGGCGGAACTGTTTTTT. This translates into CAISVLVGAELFF.

This clone was detected only a few times. V gene TRBV5-6 combines with J gene TRBJ1-1; possible D gene TRBD1, 6 bases. CDR3 length: 15 amino acids. V gave up 1 base and J gave up 3 bases, with 13 bases separating them. Per the germline V gene, CDR1 is SGHDT and CDR2 is YYEEEE. The CDR3 DNA reads as TGTGCCAGCAGCTTGCTTCAGGGGCACGACACTGAAGCTTTCTTT. This codes for CASSLLQGHDTEAFF.

This clone was seen a handful of times. An end of the junction does not agree with germline; a read error may underlie this. CDR3 DNA: TGTGCCGTAGGTAGAGACGGGAAAAATTTT. Protein sequence: CAVGRDGKNF. The chain joins TRBV6-5 to TRBJ1-5; D remains unclear. Germline V CDR1 and CDR2: MNHEY, SVGAGI. This CDR3 has 10 amino acids.

The chain combines TRBV4-1 with TRBJ2-3; 8 bases match TRBD2. V gave up 1 base and J gave up 6 bases; unmatched junction bases: 18. CDR1 is MGHRA and CDR2 is YSYEKL in the germline V gene. The CDR3 has 19 amino acids. DNA for the CDR3: TGCGCCAGCAGCCAAGTCATGGGGTCGGGACTAGTGGGAGCTGATACGCAGTATTTT. Residues: CASSQVMGSGLVGADTQYF.

This chain joins TRBV18 and TRBJ2-7; 9 bases map to TRBD1. Germline assignment: CDR1 KGHSH and CDR2 LQKENI. CDR3 size: 14 residues. V shed 3 bases and J 5 bases; nucleotides not matched to a gene: 5. The CDR3 sequence: CASSPRTGVHEQYF. In nucleotides, the CDR3 is TGTGCCAGCTCACCTCGGACAGGGGTCCACGAGCAGTACTTC.

The gene calls are TRBV5-1 and TRBJ2-5; D may be TRBD1 or TRBD2 (5 bases each). Trimming pared 4 bases from V and 2 bases from J, leaving 15 bases between. Germline values: CDR1 SGHRS, CDR2 YFSETQ. The CDR3 is 15 amino acids. CDR3 protein: CASSKGTAEQETQYF. CDR3 nucleotides: TGCGCCAGCAGCAAAGGGACGGCTGAGCAAGAGACCCAGTACTTC.

This clone was counted between two and nine times. The chain uses TRBV7-9 and TRBJ2-7, with D tentatively TRBD1 (5 bases). V was clipped by 10 bases and J by 1 base, with 11 bases between them. The germline V gene encodes CDR1 SEHNR and CDR2 FQNEAQ (reference sequence). CDR3 length: 12 residues. CDR3 nucleotide sequence: TGTGCCATCCGGACACCATCCTACGAGCAGTACTTC. This translates into CAIRTPSYEQYF.

This chain uses TRBV14 with TRBJ2-2; 8 bases agree with TRBD1. Germline loops: CDR1 SGHDN, CDR2 FVKESK. V lost 4 bases to trimming and J lost 5 bases; unmatched junction nucleotides: 6. There are 15 residues in the CDR3. The CDR3 DNA is TGTGCCAGCAGCCCTTGGACAGGGTTAACCGGGGAGCTGTTTTTT. Amino acid sequence: CASSPWTGLTGELFF.

Only one count was recorded for this clone. This chain joins TRBV7-2 and TRBJ2-5, with 10 bases that match TRBD2. From germline, CDR1 is SGHTA and CDR2 FQGNSA. Losses at the gene ends were 3 bases for V and 1 base for J; bases not matched to a gene: 8. This CDR3 is 17 amino acids long. CDR3 sequence: CASSLPGERGGQETQYF. DNA of the CDR3: TGTGCCAGCAGCTTGCCTGGGGAGCGGGGGGGCCAAGAGACCCAGTACTTC.

This rearrangement joins TRBV6-1 to TRBJ1-1; 10 bases match TRBD1. The J segment lost 1 base and the V segment lost 3 bases, leaving 2 bases of the junction unmatched. This CDR3 spans 15 amino acids. Germline V gene sequence: CDR1 MNHNS, CDR2 SASEGT. The CDR3 is CASSEGTGANTEAFF. The CDR3 DNA sequence: TGTGCCAGCAGTGAGGGGACAGGGGCGAACACTGAAGCTTTCTTT.

In its sample, this clone was seen a few times. This chain connects TRBV19 to TRBJ1-4; possibly TRBD1 for D (5 bases). The V end was cut by 4 bases, the J end by 8 bases, with 11 bases between. Germline CDR1 is LNHDA and CDR2 is SQIVND (reference sequence). CDR3 size: 13 residues. The CDR3 loop reads CASSRAPGEKLFF. The CDR3 nucleotides read TGTGCCAGTAGTAGGGCCCCAGGGGAAAAACTGTTTTTT.

The V call is TRBV5-6, the J call TRBJ2-1; 10 positions match TRBD1. Per the germline V gene, CDR1 is SGHDT and CDR2 is YYEEEE. V gave up 5 bases and J gave up 0 bases; unmatched junction bases: 8. The CDR3 covers 17 residues. The CDR3 coding sequence is TGTGCCAGCAGGCCCGGGACAGGGGACAACTCCTACAATGAGCAGTTCTTC. It codes for CASRPGTGDNSYNEQFF.

V usage is TRBV6-6 and J usage is TRBJ1-1; D remains unclear. V lost 4 bases, J lost 0 bases, and 6 bases lay in between. CDR1 and CDR2 (germline): MNHNY, SVGAGI (reference sequence). The CDR3 runs to 13 residues. The CDR3 DNA is TGTGCCAGCAGTTTGAGAGTGAACACTGAAGCTTTCTTT. This codes for CASSLRVNTEAFF.

The chain links TRBV5-1 to TRBJ2-5; 10 positions agree with TRBD1. The V gene end was trimmed by 2 bases and the J gene end by 5 bases; junction bases not matched to a gene: 12. The length of the CDR3 is 17 residues. The germline V gene has CDR1 SGHRS and CDR2 YFSETQ. CDR3 sequence: CASSFGLETGGAETQYF. DNA of the CDR3: TGCGCCAGCAGCTTTGGATTAGAGACAGGGGGCGCGGAGACCCAGTACTTC.

The V call is TRBV15, the J call TRBJ1-2, with no clear D. Germline CDR1 and CDR2: LNHNV and YYDKDF (reference sequence). Between the trimmed V and J ends, which lost 5 bases and 4 bases, there was a span of 17 bases. This CDR3 contains 15 residues. For the CDR3, the DNA is TGTGCCACCAGCTCCACACGGAGGGATGCCTATGGCTACACCTTC. It translates to CATSSTRRDAYGYTF.

The V and J genes are TRBV15 and TRBJ2-5, with D unclear. This CDR3 contains 14 residues. Germline-derived CDR1 and CDR2 are LNHNV and YYDKDF (reference sequence). V gave up 3 bases and J gave up 5 bases, with 13 bases separating them. In DNA, the CDR3 is TGTGCCACCAGCAGCGAATGGCCCGAGGAGACCCAGTACTTC. It yields the protein CATSSEWPEETQYF.

This clone was detected once. The chain combines TRBV13 with TRBJ1-2; weak D call: TRBD1 (6 bases). This CDR3 is 14 amino acids long. V lost 0 bases, J lost 4 bases, and 9 bases lay in between. Per germline, CDR1 PRHDT and CDR2 FYEKMQ (reference sequence). The CDR3, as DNA: TGTGCCAGCAGCTTAGGCGGGGACACCTATGGCTACACCTTC. This gives the protein CASSLGGDTYGYTF.

The chain has TRBV5-6 and TRBJ1-5; D call uncertain. The CDR3 runs 15 residues. Germline CDR1 SGHDT, CDR2 YYEEEE. Trimming pared 4 bases from V and 4 bases from J, leaving 15 bases between. This chain's CDR3 is CASSLRGPANQPQHF. In nucleotides, the CDR3 is TGTGCCAGCAGCCTGAGAGGGCCGGCGAATCAGCCCCAGCATTTT.

This chain connects TRBV6-6 to TRBJ2-1; the match to TRBD1 covers 7 bases. The CDR3 runs 16 residues. In germline, CDR1 is MNHNY, CDR2 SVGAGI (reference sequence). With 5 bases clipped from V and 2 bases from J, the junction kept 9 bases outside the gene matches. The CDR3: CASSPGVQGPYNEQFF. CDR3 nucleotides: TGTGCCAGCAGTCCCGGTGTACAGGGGCCCTACAATGAGCAGTTCTTC.

The chain is built from TRBV9 and TRBJ2-1; 9 bases map to TRBD2. Unmatched junction bases numbered 7, after V lost 3 bases and J lost 3 bases. The length of the CDR3 is 16 residues. Germline V gene sequence: CDR1 SGDLS, CDR2 YYNGEE. The CDR3 DNA follows: TGTGCCAGCAGCGCCGGTGGCGGGGGGGACTACAATGAGCAGTTCTTC. This sequence encodes CASSAGGGGDYNEQFF.

This clone was detected a few times. This chain's CDR3 is CASSPAGSGNTIYF. CDR3 coding DNA: TGTGCCAGCAGCCCCGCGGGTTCTGGAAACACCATATATTTT. V and J are TRBV6-5 and TRBJ1-3, with D unresolved. This CDR3 has 14 amino acids. V lost 6 bases and J 1 base, leaving 10 bases between the germline ends. The germline V gene encodes CDR1 MNHEY and CDR2 SVGAGI.

V usage is TRBV5-1 and J usage is TRBJ2-1; 11 nucleotides line up with TRBD1. V shed 3 bases, J shed 5 bases, and the junction held 10 bases outside the gene matches. The CDR3 has 17 amino acids. Per germline, CDR1 SGHRS and CDR2 YFSETQ. CDR3: CASSSAGQGVGDNEQFF. The DNA of the CDR3 is TGCGCCAGCAGCTCCGCGGGACAGGGGGTCGGGGACAATGAGCAGTTCTTC.

The gene calls are TRBV30 and TRBJ1-6, with D possibly TRBD1 on 5 matching bases. Germline V gives CDR1 GTSNPN, CDR2 SVGIG (reference sequence). The CDR3 runs 13 residues. The V end was cut by 5 bases, the J end by 8 bases, with 13 bases between. The CDR3 nucleotides are TGTGCCTGGGAGGCACAGGTGGATTCACCCCTCCACTTT. Its translation is CAWEAQVDSPLHF.